Below, one T cell receptor beta chain is given with its context. Libraries were prepared by immunoSEQ multiplex PCR; TCRdb keeps only in-frame clonotypes and omits some of them. Seen here are around 340,000 clones, about 90% observed once, and the top ten hold around 0.92%. Germline lookup yields CDR1 KGHSH and CDR2 LQKENI. The CDR3 is made up of 15 amino acids. Losses at the gene ends were 4 bases for V and 2 bases for J; bases not matched to a gene: 4. This record belongs to a study of blood T cell repertoires in COVID-19. The sequencing input was PBMCs or T cells enriched from blood (not recorded which). V and J are TRBV18 and TRBJ2-7, with 11 bases fitting TRBD2. The source is a woman in her thirties who had been exposed to COVID-19. This chain's CDR3 is CASSRTSGPTYEQYF. The CDR3 coding sequence is TGTGCCAGCTCACGGACTAGCGGGCCAACCTACGAGCAGTACTTC.